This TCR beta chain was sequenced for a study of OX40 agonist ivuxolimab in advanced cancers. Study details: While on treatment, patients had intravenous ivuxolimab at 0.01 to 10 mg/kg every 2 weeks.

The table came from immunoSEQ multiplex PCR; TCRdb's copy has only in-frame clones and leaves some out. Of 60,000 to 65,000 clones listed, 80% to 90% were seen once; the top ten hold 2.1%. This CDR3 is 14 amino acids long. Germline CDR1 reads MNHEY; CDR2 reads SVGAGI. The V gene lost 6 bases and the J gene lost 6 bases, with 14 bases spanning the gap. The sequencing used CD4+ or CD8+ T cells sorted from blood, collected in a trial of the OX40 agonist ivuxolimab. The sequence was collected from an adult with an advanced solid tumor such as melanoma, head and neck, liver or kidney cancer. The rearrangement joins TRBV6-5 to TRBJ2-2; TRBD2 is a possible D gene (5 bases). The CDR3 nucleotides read TGTGCCAGCAGGTCGGGTAGCGTATCCGGGGAGCTGTTTTTT. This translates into CASRSGSVSGELFF.